The clone carrying this T cell receptor (beta chain) was detected many times. Antigen specificity is unknown. In the authors' methods: A classifier of distant metastasis in papillary thyroid cancer was built from CDR3 differences (across clinicopathological groups). TCRdb re-processed the PCR reads through MiXCR. TCRdb's processing, not the study's, gives the V and J calls here. The sample contains 30,000 to 35,000 clones, around a sixth of which appear only once. Patients had received no treatment of any kind before thyroid surgery. V shed 4 bases and J 5 bases; nucleotides not matched to a gene: 5. The CDR3 is 15 residues long. The data are from a study of metastatic and nonmetastatic thyroid tumors. The overall study: Repertoire comparisons spanned blood and tumor or nodule tissue from malignant and benign thyroid patients.

The study, taken as a whole, reports: Across blood and tumor, TCR beta diversity in malignant thyroid tumors was reportedly significantly higher than in benign nodules.

Sample: blood. This chain connects TRBV12-3 or TRBV12-4 to TRBJ1-5, with TRBD1 identical over 10 bases. This receptor was taken from a female donor with papillary thyroid cancer or a benign thyroid nodule (not recorded which). Some clones in this sample may be carry-over from other donors' samples. CDR3 sequence (DNA): TGTGCCAGCAGTTCAGGACAGGGGGGCGATCAGCCCCAGCATTTT. Protein sequence: CASSSGQGGDQPQHF.